The sequence of this T cell receptor (beta chain) was determined in a study of post-analysis software for immune sequencing data. Study background: In terms of disease course, relapsing-remitting, secondary progressive and progressive-relapsing multiple sclerosis were included.

Whole-study results and caveats: Normalized Chao1 diversity was significantly lower in multiple sclerosis patients than in controls. Patients used about 5 TRBV segments, including TRBV5-6, TRBV5-1 and TRBV20-1, more often than controls. Those samples that were prepared in the same batch co-clustered strongly by F measure.

Prepared TCR beta cDNA libraries contained unique molecular identifiers. Roughly 450,000 cDNA molecules came from approximately 1 to 10 million T cells. One entry per CDR3 protein results from TCRdb running MiXCR on the PCR reads. This sample has some 500,000 distinct CDR3 sequences, with roughly 45% found just once. This clonotype occurred once. The antigen is not known. This CDR3 is built from 14 residues. V was trimmed by 3 bases and J by 9 bases, leaving 20 bases between them. Germline loops: CDR1 DFQATT, CDR2 SNEGSKA (reference sequence). Sequencing was carried out using blood. The TCR sequence derives from a girl aged 10 to 17 with multiple sclerosis. This sequence joins TRBV20-1 and TRBJ2-5; D is unclear. The CDR3 reads CSARKRALNLAQYF. In DNA form, the CDR3 reads TGCAGTGCTAGGAAAAGGGCGCTGAATCTGGCCCAGTACTTC.